A single sample is the source of the 2 T cell receptor beta chains below, sequenced in a study of blood T cell repertoires in COVID-19 (TCRdb year 2020). Libraries were made using the immunoSEQ multiplex PCR assay. Entries here come from immuneACCESS through TCRdb and include only in-frame sequences with V and J called. Some clones fail to appear in such tables; in the studies checked, an unresolved V gene covers under half of the shortfall, and the cause of the remainder is unknown. Present in this sample are about 200,000 clones, more than 70% of which were seen just once. The ten largest clones take up less than 8% of the sample. The sample consisted of PBMCs or T cells enriched from blood (not recorded which). The source is a woman between 35 and 50 years old with acute COVID-19.

CDR3 sequence reads: CASSYGQSDWAFF. CDR3 nucleotide sequence: TGTGCCAGCAGTTACGGACAGTCGGATTGGGCTTTCTTT. The chain employs TRBV6-5 and TRBJ1-1, with D perhaps TRBD1 (6 bases). Deletions cut 2 bases from V and 11 bases from J, with 15 bases between. Germline lookup yields CDR1 MNHEY and CDR2 SVGAGI. The CDR3 sequence is 13 residues long.

This clone was seen a few times. The CDR3, as DNA: TGTGCCAGCAGCTTAGGGCAGGGGGCACGCTATGGCTACACCTTC. Protein: CASSLGQGARYGYTF. The chain uses TRBV7-8 and TRBJ1-2; 8 nucleotides line up with TRBD1. Trimming took 1 base from V and 4 from J; bases not matched to a gene: 5. This CDR3 has 15 residues. Per germline, CDR1 SGHVS and CDR2 FQNEAQ.